What follows are 18 T cell receptor beta chains derived from one specimen sequenced in a study of cytomegalovirus exposure and HLA in healthy donors (dated by TCRdb to the late 2010s). The method behind the library was the immunoSEQ multiplex PCR assay. For the multiplex PCR, a mixture combining 60 forward primers for TCR Vbeta segments and 13 reverse primers for TCR Jbeta segments was used. TCRdb holds this immuneACCESS table with in-frame rearrangements only. Some clones are missing; in checked studies, unresolved V genes explain under half, and the rest has no known cause. This sample has around 85,000 clones in its table, and roughly 77% of those were observed once. The top ten constitute 7.3% of the sample. The sample comprised PBMCs. The receptors were sampled from a man between 25 and 39 years old in good health and CMV-seronegative.

V is TRBV7-8 and J is TRBJ1-1; tentative D call: TRBD1 (5 bases). This CDR3 contains 13 residues. CDR1 and CDR2 from the germline V gene are SGHVS and FQNEAQ. The V end lost 3 bases, the J end lost 5 bases, and 10 bases lay between the germline ends. CDR3 nucleotide sequence: TGTGCCAGCAGCTTGGGGGGTCGGACTGAAGCTTTCTTT. Translation: CASSLGGRTEAFF.

The chain couples TRBV4-2 to TRBJ2-1; D is unclear. Germline CDR1 is LGHNA and CDR2 is YNFKEQ. Trimming pared 1 base from V and 5 bases from J, leaving 6 bases between. CDR3 length: 13 residues. The CDR3 loop is CASSQAPDNEQFF. The CDR3 coding sequence is TGTGCCAGCAGCCAAGCACCGGACAATGAGCAGTTCTTC.

The V gene is TRBV12-1, the J gene TRBJ2-7; the table's D call TRBD2 went unverified against the DNA. TRBV12-1 is recorded as a pseudogene. This CDR3 contains 16 residues. CDR3 DNA: TGTGCCAGCAGCTCCCTTATAGCGGGAGAAGGGTGCGCGCAGTACTTC. Protein sequence: CASSSLIAGEGCAQYF.

The J gene is TRBJ2-7, the V gene TRBV5-1; D is ambiguous. The V gene lost 0 bases and the J gene lost 0 bases, with 13 bases spanning the gap. The CDR3 is 16 residues long. CDR1 is SGHRS, CDR2 YFSETQ, per germline. The CDR3 reads CASSLAVSAGSYEQYF. DNA for the CDR3: TGCGCCAGCAGCTTGGCCGTCTCGGCAGGCTCCTACGAGCAGTACTTC.

The chain has TRBV15 and TRBJ2-5; 11 nucleotides align to TRBD2. V trimming: 1 base; J trimming: 0 bases; junction bases outside the gene matches: 10. The CDR3 is made up of 19 amino acids. Germline CDR1 LNHNV, CDR2 YYDKDF (reference sequence). This chain's CDR3 is CATSRVAGGPSVYQETQYF. In DNA, the CDR3 is TGTGCCACCAGCAGAGTAGCGGGAGGGCCCTCAGTCTACCAAGAGACCCAGTACTTC.

CDR3 nucleotide sequence: TGTGCCAGCAGCTCCCATATCCCGGACAGGGGGATTTACGAGCAGTACTTC. Its translation: CASSSHIPDRGIYEQYF. This chain uses TRBV7-9 with TRBJ2-7, with 10 bases that match TRBD1. CDR1 and CDR2 from the germline V gene are SEHNR and FQNEAQ (reference sequence). CDR3 length: 17 amino acids. The V and J ends lost 4 bases and 4 bases, in that order; junction bases with no gene match: 13.

The chain recombines TRBV6-4 with TRBJ2-7; no clear D. This CDR3 comprises 13 residues. In germline, CDR1 is MRHNA, CDR2 SNTAGT. V gave up 4 bases and J gave up 4 bases, with 11 bases separating them. The CDR3 DNA follows: TGTGCCAGCAGTGTTGTCGGGTGGTACGAGCAGTACTTC. Encoded protein: CASSVVGWYEQYF.

As for this clone: The junction differs from germline at one of its ends, possibly a read error. The chain couples TRBV7-3 to TRBJ2-7, with TRBD1 matching 7 bases. The germline V gene encodes CDR1 SGHTA and CDR2 FQGTGA. The CDR3 runs to 14 residues. This CDR3 reads CASSLTGDNYEQYF. As DNA, the CDR3 is TGTGCCAGCAGTTTAACAGGGGACAACTACGAGCAGTACTTC.

V gene TRBV25-1 combines with J gene TRBJ1-1; possible D gene TRBD1, 5 bases. V was cut by 2 bases and J by 5 bases, with 6 bases left in between. CDR1 and CDR2 (germline): MGHDK, SYGVNS. The CDR3 is 12 residues long. CDR3 bases: TGTGCCAGCAGTGAAAGGGGTACTGAAGCTTTCTTT. Protein: CASSERGTEAFF.

There are a few counts of this clone. J is TRBJ2-2 and V is TRBV30; 8 nucleotides align to TRBD1. The CDR3 has 15 residues. In germline, CDR1 is GTSNPN, CDR2 SVGIG (reference sequence). Here the CDR3 reads CAYPGGAGGTGELFF. The DNA of the CDR3 is TGTGCGTATCCAGGGGGCGCAGGAGGCACCGGGGAGCTGTTTTTT.

The rearrangement links TRBV6-1 to TRBJ2-7; the D is unclear. The V end lost 4 bases, the J end lost 7 bases, and 8 bases lay between the germline ends. The CDR3 spans 11 residues. Germline V gene sequence: CDR1 MNHNS, CDR2 SASEGT. For the CDR3, the DNA is TGTGCCAGCAGTGGTCTTACAGAGCAGTACTTC. Protein sequence: CASSGLTEQYF.

The chain joins TRBV7-2 to TRBJ1-4; 7 nucleotides agree with TRBD1. From germline, CDR1 is SGHTA and CDR2 FQGNSA. The CDR3 has 14 residues. Unmatched junction bases numbered 8, after V lost 5 bases and J lost 8 bases. CDR3 amino acids: CASSQGVIREKLFF. Here the CDR3 DNA reads TGTGCCAGCAGCCAGGGGGTTATACGGGAAAAACTGTTTTTT.

The CDR3 sequence: CASSEPEEGGPSGELFF. The CDR3 DNA reads as TGTGCCAGCAGTGAACCGGAGGAGGGGGGGCCCAGCGGGGAGCTGTTTTTT. The J gene is TRBJ2-2, the V gene TRBV2, with a possible D match to TRBD2 (7 bases). Trimming left V 2 bases short and J 7 bases short, with 20 bases between. Germline loops: CDR1 SNHLY, CDR2 FYNNEI. This CDR3 region has 17 residues. Complete variable domain (other parts from reference TRBV2 and TRBJ2-2): EPEVTQTPSHQVTQMGQEVILRCVPISNHLYFYWYRQILGQKVEFLVSFYNNEISEKSEIFDDQFSVERPDGSNFTLKIRSTKLEDSAMYFCASSEPEEGGPSGELFFGEGSRLTVL.

The rearrangement joins TRBV5-1 to TRBJ2-1; possible D gene TRBD1, 5 bases. This CDR3 spans 14 amino acids. With 1 base removed from V and 4 bases from J, the gap between germline ends came to 9 bases. Germline V CDR1 and CDR2: SGHRS, YFSETQ. The CDR3 DNA follows: TGCGCCAGCAGCTTGCAGGGTGGGTACAATGAGCAGTTCTTC. As protein: CASSLQGGYNEQFF. The full variable domain, in which reference TRBV5-1 and TRBJ2-1 provide the parts outside the CDR3, is KAGVTQTPRYLIKTRGQQVTLSCSPISGHRSVSWYQQTPGQGLQFLFEYFSETQRNKGNFPGRFSGRQFSNSRSEMNVSTLELGDSALYLCASSLQGGYNEQFFGPGTRLTVL.

The chain joins TRBV19 to TRBJ2-5; D not resolved. Per germline, CDR1 LNHDA and CDR2 SQIVND (reference sequence). The CDR3 contains 13 residues. V gave up 0 bases and J gave up 5 bases, with 7 bases separating them. In DNA, the CDR3 is TGTGCCAGTAGTATAGAGGCTTTGGAGACCCAGTACTTC. It specifies CASSIEALETQYF.

This chain uses TRBV4-1 with TRBJ1-1, with D uncertain. Germline V gives CDR1 MGHRA, CDR2 YSYEKL. There are 17 residues in the CDR3. V gave up 1 base and J gave up 0 bases, with 15 bases separating them. The CDR3 here is CASSQGRIGGMNTEAFF. The CDR3 bases are TGCGCCAGCAGCCAAGGGCGAATTGGAGGGATGAACACTGAAGCTTTCTTT.

This chain uses TRBV6-1 with TRBJ2-5, with 7 bases matching TRBD2. Trimming took 2 bases from V and 2 from J; bases not matched to a gene: 5. Looked up from germline, CDR1 is MNHNS and CDR2 is SASEGT. The CDR3 loop spans 15 amino acids. The CDR3 region has the DNA TGTGCCAGCAGTGAAATTGGGGGGGGACAAGAGACCCAGTACTTC. This codes for CASSEIGGGQETQYF.

The chain has TRBV7-2 and TRBJ2-3; 8 bases fit TRBD2. The CDR3 consists of 15 residues. With V trimmed by 4 bases and J by 0 bases, 3 bases remained unmatched. Looked up from germline, CDR1 is SGHTA and CDR2 is FQGNSA. CDR3 sequence reads: CASSSTSASTDTQYF. The DNA of the CDR3 is TGTGCCAGCAGCTCGACTAGCGCTAGCACAGATACGCAGTATTTT.